The present T cell receptor (beta chain) was sequenced within a study of Tregs in tolerant kidney transplant recipients (dated by TCRdb to about 2019). For context, the study as a whole: TCRbeta sequencing was used in the study to identify donor-specific regulatory T cells before combined kidney and bone marrow transplantation, and the identified cells were then tracked after transplant. In a few healthy controls, several methods of expanding Tregs specific for an allogeneic donor were compared by TCRbeta repertoire sequencing.

What the work shows at the level of the full study, not this receptor alone: Although technical replication error seemed to be minimal, the question of biological reproducibility was not addressed directly. Expanding Tregs with activated donor B cells appeared to identify the most biologically relevant and donor-specific TCRbeta repertoire. Because the study included only a small number of patients, the results must be confirmed in larger populations and under other immunosuppression protocols.

In its sample, this clone was seen a few times. Its antigen remains undetermined. The sample holds no much larger clone one base away, and base qualities are not on file. Genomic DNA was extracted from sorted cells with the QIAGEN DNeasy Blood and Tissue Kit for TCRbeta CDR3 sequencing. High-throughput TCRbeta CDR3 sequencing, including PCR amplification with bias correction and internal controls, was performed commercially through immunoSEQ. Concerning the study's data processing: Unique productive TCRbeta sequences were defined by CDR3 nucleotide sequence when primers matched and otherwise by CDR3 amino acid sequence together with Vbeta and Jbeta genes. To correct sorting error, sequences shared between sorted populations at a frequency ratio of 2:1 or less were removed; the rest were assigned to the higher population. Donor-reactive sequences were defined as at least 5-fold expanded in CFSE-low cells versus unstimulated cells, with frequency of at least 0.01% in CFSE-low cells. Jensen-Shannon divergence, calculated on the top 100 TCRbeta sequences ranked by frequency, was used to quantify repertoire divergence. For any sample with multiple sequencing runs, sorting error was corrected in each run separately before the runs were pooled. This is the immuneACCESS table as TCRdb keeps it, with only in-frame sequences that have V and J called. A part of the clones is gone; compared with another copy, unresolved V genes explain less than half, and the rest is unexplained. From that table come the V and J calls and clone size; the DNA was used to work out D and trimming. This sample lists under 300,000 clones; roughly four fifths were detected once. In total, the top ten clones hold approximately 0.69% of the sample.

Thawed PBMCs were FACS-sorted into unstimulated Tregs (CD4+CD25+CD127-), CD4+ non-Tregs (CD4+CD25-), CD4 cells and CD8 cells. Healthy control blood was obtained either as purchased buffy coats or from healthy volunteers. Healthy control blood was processed by Ficoll density gradient to PBMCs and cryopreserved; patient PBMCs were collected before and after transplant. Germline trimming amounts to 4 bases on V and 9 bases on J, with 9 as the count of junction bases outside the gene matches. Reading the germline V gene gives CDR1 SGDLS and CDR2 YYNGEE. Reading from cysteine to phenylalanine, the CDR3 counts 15 amino acids. Only CDR3 DNA remains: 45 bases, in frame from the first base.

The TCR comes from a human donor in good health. The chain employs TRBV9 and TRBJ1-6, with TRBD1 matching 8 junction bases. Sequencing used CD4+ T cells from blood. The CDR3 in this case is CASSPYQGAGSPLHF. The DNA sequence is given as TGTGCCAGCAGCCCTTACCAGGGGGCTGGTTCACCCCTCCACTTT.